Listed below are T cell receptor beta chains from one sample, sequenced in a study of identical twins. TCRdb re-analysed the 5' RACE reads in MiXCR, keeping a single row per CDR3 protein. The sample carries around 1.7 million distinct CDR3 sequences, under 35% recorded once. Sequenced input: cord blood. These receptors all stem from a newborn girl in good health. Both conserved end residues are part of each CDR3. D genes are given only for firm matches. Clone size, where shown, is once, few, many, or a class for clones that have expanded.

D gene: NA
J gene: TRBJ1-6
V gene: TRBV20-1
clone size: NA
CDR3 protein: CSARQALNSPLHF
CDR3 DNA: TGCAGTGCTAGACAGGCCCTCAATTCACCCCTCCACTTT

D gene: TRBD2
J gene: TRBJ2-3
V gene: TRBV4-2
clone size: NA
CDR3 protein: CASSQGYSTSASTDTQYF
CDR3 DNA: TGTGCCAGCAGCCAAGGTTACTCGACTAGCGCGAGCACAGATACGCAGTATTTT

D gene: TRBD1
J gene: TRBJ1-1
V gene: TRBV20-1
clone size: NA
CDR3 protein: CSARGRGLRSTEAFF
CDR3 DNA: TGCAGTGCTAGAGGCAGGGGGCTGAGGAGCACTGAAGCTTTCTTT

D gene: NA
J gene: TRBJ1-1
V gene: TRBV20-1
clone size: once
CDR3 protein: CSARDAKEGLGEAFF
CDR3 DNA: TGCAGTGCTAGAGATGCCAAGGAGGGGCTGGGTGAAGCTTTCTTT

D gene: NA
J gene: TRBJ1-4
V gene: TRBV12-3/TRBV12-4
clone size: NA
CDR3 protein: CASRKGSQGGKLFF
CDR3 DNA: TGTGCCAGCAGGAAGGGCAGCCAAGGCGGGAAACTGTTTTTT

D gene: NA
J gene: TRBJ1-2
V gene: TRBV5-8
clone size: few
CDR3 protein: CASSLITGGYTF
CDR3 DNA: TGTGCCAGCAGCCTGATTACAGGGGGCTACACCTTC

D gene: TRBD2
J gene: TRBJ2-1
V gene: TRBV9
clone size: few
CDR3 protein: CASSPGLAGGSRYNEQFF
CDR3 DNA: TGTGCCAGCAGCCCGGGACTAGCGGGGGGTTCCCGCTACAATGAGCAGTTCTTC

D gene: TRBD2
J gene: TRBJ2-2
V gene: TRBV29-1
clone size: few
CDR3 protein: CSAAGRGVRAGELFF
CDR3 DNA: TGCAGCGCAGCGGGACGAGGTGTAAGGGCCGGGGAGCTGTTTTTT

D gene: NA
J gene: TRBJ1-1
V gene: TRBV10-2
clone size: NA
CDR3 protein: CASSESYRVNTEAFF
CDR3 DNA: TGCGCCAGCAGTGAGTCATACAGGGTGAACACTGAAGCTTTCTTT

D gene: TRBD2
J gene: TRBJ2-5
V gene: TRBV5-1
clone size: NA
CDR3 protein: CASSLATSGRAYNEQYF
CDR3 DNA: TGCGCCAGCAGCTTGGCCACTAGCGGGAGGGCCTACAATGAGCAGTACTTC

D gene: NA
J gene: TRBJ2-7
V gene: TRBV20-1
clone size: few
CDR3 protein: CSARGSRSYEQYF
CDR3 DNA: TGCAGTGCTAGGGGATCCCGCTCCTACGAGCAGTACTTC

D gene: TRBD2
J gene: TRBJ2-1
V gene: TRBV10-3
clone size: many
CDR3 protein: CAIKHGLAGGPGRFEQFF
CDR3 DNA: TGTGCCATCAAACACGGTCTAGCGGGAGGGCCGGGCAGGTTTGAGCAGTTCTTC

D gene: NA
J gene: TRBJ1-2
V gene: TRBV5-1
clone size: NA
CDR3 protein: CASSSATFYGYTF
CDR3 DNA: TGCGCCAGCAGCTCCGCCACCTTTTATGGCTACACCTTC

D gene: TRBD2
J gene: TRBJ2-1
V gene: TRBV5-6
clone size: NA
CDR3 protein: CASSAAAPLLARNNEQFF
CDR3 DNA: TGTGCCAGCAGCGCAGCTGCCCCACTACTAGCGCGGAACAATGAGCAGTTCTTC

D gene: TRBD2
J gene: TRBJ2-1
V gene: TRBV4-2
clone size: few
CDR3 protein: CASSQAGTRGYNEQFF
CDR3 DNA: TGTGCCAGCAGCCAGGCCGGGACTAGGGGCTACAATGAGCAGTTCTTC

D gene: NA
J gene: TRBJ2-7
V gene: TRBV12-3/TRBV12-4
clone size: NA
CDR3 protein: CASGFEGVTYEQYF
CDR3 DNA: TGTGCCAGCGGTTTTGAGGGGGTAACCTACGAGCAGTACTTC

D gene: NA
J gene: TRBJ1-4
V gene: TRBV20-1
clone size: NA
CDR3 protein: CSAPPQGHATNEKLFF
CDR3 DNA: TGCAGTGCTCCCCCGCAGGGCCATGCAACTAATGAAAAACTGTTTTTT

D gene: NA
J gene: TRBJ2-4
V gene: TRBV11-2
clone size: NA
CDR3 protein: CASSPLALNIQYF
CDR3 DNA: TGTGCCAGCAGCCCCTTAGCGTTAAACATTCAGTACTTC

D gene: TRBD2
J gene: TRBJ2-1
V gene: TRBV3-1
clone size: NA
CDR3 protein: CASSQEGLAGGLYNEQFF
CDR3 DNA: TGTGCCAGCAGCCAAGAGGGACTAGCGGGGGGCCTATACAATGAGCAGTTCTTC

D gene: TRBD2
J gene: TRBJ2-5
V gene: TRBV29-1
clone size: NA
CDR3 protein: CSTLAGETQYF
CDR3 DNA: TGCAGCACCCTAGCGGGGGAGACCCAGTACTTC

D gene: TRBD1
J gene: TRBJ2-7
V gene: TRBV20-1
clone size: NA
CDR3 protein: CSAIKDRSSYEQYF
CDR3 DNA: TGCAGTGCGATTAAGGACAGGAGCTCCTACGAGCAGTACTTC

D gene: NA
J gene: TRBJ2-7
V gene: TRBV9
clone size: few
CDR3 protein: CASSVGASSYEQYF
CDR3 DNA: TGTGCCAGCAGCGTGGGGGCCAGCTCCTACGAGCAGTACTTC

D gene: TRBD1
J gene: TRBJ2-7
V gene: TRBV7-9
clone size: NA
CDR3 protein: CASSTPGQGTYNEQYF
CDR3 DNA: TGTGCCAGCAGCACCCCTGGACAGGGCACCTACAATGAGCAGTACTTC

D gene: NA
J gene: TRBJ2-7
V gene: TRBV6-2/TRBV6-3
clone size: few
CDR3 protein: CASSYPLERQYNEQYF
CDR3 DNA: TGTGCCAGCAGTTACCCCCTCGAGCGGCAATACAATGAGCAGTACTTC

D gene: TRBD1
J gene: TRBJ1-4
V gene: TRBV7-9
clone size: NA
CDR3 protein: CASSLAGRGQANGKLFF
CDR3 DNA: TGTGCCAGCAGCTTAGCCGGGAGGGGGCAAGCTAATGGAAAACTGTTTTTT

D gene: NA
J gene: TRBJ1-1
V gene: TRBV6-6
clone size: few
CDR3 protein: CASSYGEAFF
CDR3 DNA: TGTGCCAGCAGTTACGGTGAAGCTTTCTTT

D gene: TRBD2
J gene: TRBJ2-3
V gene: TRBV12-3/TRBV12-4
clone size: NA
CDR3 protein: CASRQLSGVDTQYF
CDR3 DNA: TGTGCCAGCAGGCAGCTAAGCGGGGTGGATACGCAGTATTTT

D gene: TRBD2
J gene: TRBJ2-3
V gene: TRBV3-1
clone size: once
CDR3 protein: CASSQGGRRTDTQYF
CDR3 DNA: TGTGCCAGCAGCCAAGGCGGGAGGCGCACAGATACGCAGTATTTT

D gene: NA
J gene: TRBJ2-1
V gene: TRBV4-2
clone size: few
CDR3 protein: CASSQEFMGEQFF
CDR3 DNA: TGTGCCAGCAGCCAAGAGTTCATGGGTGAGCAGTTCTTC

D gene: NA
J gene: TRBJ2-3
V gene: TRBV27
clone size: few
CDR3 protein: CASSSQGPARTDTQYF
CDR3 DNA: TGTGCCAGCAGTTCCCAGGGGCCCGCGCGCACAGATACGCAGTATTTT

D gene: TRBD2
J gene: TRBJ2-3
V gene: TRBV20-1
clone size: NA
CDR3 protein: CSAGSSGRVGTDTQYF
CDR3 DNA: TGCAGTGCTGGCTCTAGCGGGAGGGTGGGCACAGATACGCAGTATTTT

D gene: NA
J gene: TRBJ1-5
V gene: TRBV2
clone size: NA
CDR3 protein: CASSSLGTGNQPQHF
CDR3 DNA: TGTGCCAGCAGTTCCCTTGGGACGGGCAATCAGCCCCAGCATTTT

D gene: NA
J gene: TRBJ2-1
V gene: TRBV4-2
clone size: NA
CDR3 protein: CASSRDSVWGGGNEQFF
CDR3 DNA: TGTGCCAGCAGCCGCGATAGCGTTTGGGGTGGTGGCAATGAGCAGTTCTTC

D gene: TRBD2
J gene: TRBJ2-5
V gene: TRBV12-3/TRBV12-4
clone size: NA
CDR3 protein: CASRQTSGRANEQYF
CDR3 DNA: TGTGCCAGCAGACAGACTAGCGGGAGGGCCAATGAGCAGTACTTC

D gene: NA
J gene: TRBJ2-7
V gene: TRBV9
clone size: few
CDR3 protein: CASSVIPNRLLYEQYF
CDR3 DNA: TGTGCCAGCAGCGTCATCCCAAACCGACTCCTCTACGAGCAGTACTTC

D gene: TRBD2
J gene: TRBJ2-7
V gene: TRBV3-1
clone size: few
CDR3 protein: CASSQRTSGREYEQYF
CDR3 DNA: TGTGCCAGCAGCCAACGGACTAGCGGGAGGGAGTACGAGCAGTACTTC

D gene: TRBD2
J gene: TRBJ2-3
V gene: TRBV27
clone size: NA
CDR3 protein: CASSSPGLAGGFSTDTQYF
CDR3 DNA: TGTGCCAGCAGTTCCCCAGGACTAGCGGGGGGGTTTAGCACAGATACGCAGTATTTT

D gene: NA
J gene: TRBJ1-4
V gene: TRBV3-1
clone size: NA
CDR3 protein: CASSHRQPATNEKLFF
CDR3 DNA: TGTGCCAGCAGCCATCGACAGCCGGCAACTAATGAAAAACTGTTTTTT

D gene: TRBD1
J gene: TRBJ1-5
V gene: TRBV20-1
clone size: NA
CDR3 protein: CSASPGQGYQPQHF
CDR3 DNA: TGCAGTGCTTCTCCGGGACAGGGATATCAGCCCCAGCATTTT

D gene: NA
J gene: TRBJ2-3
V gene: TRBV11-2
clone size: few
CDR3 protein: CASSLGAGAFHTDTQYF
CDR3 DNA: TGTGCCAGCAGCTTAGGTGCGGGGGCCTTTCACACAGATACGCAGTATTTT

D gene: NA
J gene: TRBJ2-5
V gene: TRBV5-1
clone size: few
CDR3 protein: CASSLAGMETQYF
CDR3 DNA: TGCGCCAGCAGCTTGGCAGGGATGGAGACCCAGTACTTC

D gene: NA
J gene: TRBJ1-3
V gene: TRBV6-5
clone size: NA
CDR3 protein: CASSYFPGTGNTIYF
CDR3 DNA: TGTGCCAGCAGTTACTTCCCGGGGACTGGAAACACCATATATTTT

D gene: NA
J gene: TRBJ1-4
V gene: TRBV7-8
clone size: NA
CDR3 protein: CASSFGRSHEKLFF
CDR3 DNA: TGTGCCAGCAGCTTTGGGCGGAGTCATGAAAAACTGTTTTTT

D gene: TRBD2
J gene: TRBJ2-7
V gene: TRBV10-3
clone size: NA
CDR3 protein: CAIRTSGGHYNEQYF
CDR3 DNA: TGTGCCATCCGGACTAGCGGGGGCCACTACAATGAGCAGTACTTC

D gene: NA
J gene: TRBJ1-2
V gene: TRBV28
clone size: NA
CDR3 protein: CASSFPSSLLYGYTF
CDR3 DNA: TGTGCCAGCAGTTTCCCCAGCTCCCTTCTTTATGGCTACACCTTC

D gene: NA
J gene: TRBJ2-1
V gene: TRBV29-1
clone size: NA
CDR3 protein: CSVRSGEQFF
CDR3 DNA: TGCAGCGTTCGTTCTGGGGAGCAGTTCTTC

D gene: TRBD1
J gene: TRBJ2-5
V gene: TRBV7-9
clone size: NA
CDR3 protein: CASSSGTVVRETQYF
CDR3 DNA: TGTGCCAGCAGCTCAGGGACAGTTGTACGAGAGACCCAGTACTTC

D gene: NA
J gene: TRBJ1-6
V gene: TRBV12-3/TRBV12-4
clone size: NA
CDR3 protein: CASTWGPNSPLHF
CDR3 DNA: TGTGCCAGCACCTGGGGCCCAAATTCACCCCTCCACTTT

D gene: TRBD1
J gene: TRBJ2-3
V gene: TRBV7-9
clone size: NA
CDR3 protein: CASSFRDSRTDTQYF
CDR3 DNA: TGTGCCAGCAGCTTCCGGGACAGCCGCACAGATACGCAGTATTTT

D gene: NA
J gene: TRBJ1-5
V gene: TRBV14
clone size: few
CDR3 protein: CASTIETRGEYQPQHF
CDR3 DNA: TGTGCCAGCACCATTGAGACGAGGGGGGAGTATCAGCCCCAGCATTTT